The clone carrying this TCR beta chain showed up just a few times. What it binds is not known. In TCRdb, the 5' RACE reads were re-called with MiXCR into one record per CDR3 protein. The sample holds some 840,000 distinct CDR3 sequences, 10% to 15% seen once. The data stem from a study of CD8 T cells in ankylosing spondylitis. Study-wide results and limits: Certain motif variants had earlier appeared in reactive arthritis synovial fluid and blood. Blood of patients with ankylosing spondylitis appeared to be characterized by a TCR beta motif of fewer than 10 highly homologous variants.

CDR1 is SGHRS, CDR2 YFSETQ, per germline. The CDR3 has 18 amino acids. V gave up 4 bases and J gave up 1 base; unmatched junction bases: 9. The chain has TRBV5-1 and TRBJ2-6; 9 positions agree with TRBD1. The sample comprised blood, either unsorted or a sorted T cell fraction (not recorded which). This receptor was identified in a male donor with ankylosing spondylitis. CDR3 sequence: CASSPVGQGISGANVLTF. The CDR3 coding sequence is TGCGCCAGCAGCCCAGTGGGACAGGGAATATCTGGGGCCAACGTCCTGACTTTC.